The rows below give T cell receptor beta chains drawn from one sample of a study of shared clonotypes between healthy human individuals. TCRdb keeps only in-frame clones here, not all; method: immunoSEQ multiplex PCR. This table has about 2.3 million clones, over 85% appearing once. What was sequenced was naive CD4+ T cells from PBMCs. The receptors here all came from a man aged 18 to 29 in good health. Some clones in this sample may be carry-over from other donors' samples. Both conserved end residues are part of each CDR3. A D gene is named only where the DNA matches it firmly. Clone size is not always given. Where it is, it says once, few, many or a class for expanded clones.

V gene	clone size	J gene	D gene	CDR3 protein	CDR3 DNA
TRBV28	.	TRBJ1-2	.	CASSLRTANYGYTF	TGTGCCAGCAGTTTGAGGACAGCTAACTATGGCTACACCTTC
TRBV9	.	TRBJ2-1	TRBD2	CASSVDGGAYNEQFF	TGTGCCAGCAGCGTAGACGGGGGGGCCTACAATGAGCAGTTCTTC
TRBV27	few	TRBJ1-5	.	CASSLRGQPQHF	TGTGCCAGCAGTTTAAGGGGGCAGCCCCAGCATTTT
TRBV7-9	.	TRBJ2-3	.	CASSPLQGRSTDTQYF	TGTGCCAGCAGCCCCTTACAGGGTAGGAGCACAGATACGCAGTATTTT
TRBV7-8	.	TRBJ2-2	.	CASTLTGRPNTGELFF	TGTGCCAGCACCTTAACTGGACGGCCGAACACCGGGGAGCTGTTTTTT
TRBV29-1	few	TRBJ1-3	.	CSVGISGNTIYF	TGCAGCGTTGGGATCTCTGGAAACACCATATATTTT
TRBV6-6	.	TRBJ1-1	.	CASSYSGAGTGTEAFF	TGTGCCAGCAGTTACTCGGGGGCGGGCACAGGCACTGAAGCTTTCTTT
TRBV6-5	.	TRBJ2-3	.	CASRTGEADTQYF	TGTGCCAGCCGAACAGGGGAGGCAGATACGCAGTATTTT
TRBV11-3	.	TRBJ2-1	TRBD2	CASSPLAGKHNEQFF	TGTGCCAGCAGCCCCTTAGCGGGAAAGCACAATGAGCAGTTCTTC
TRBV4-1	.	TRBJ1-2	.	CASSRGGGKPYGYTF	TGCGCCAGCAGCCGCGGGGGCGGTAAGCCCTATGGCTACACCTTC
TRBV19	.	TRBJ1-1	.	CASSIDTGPSEAFF	TGTGCCAGTAGTATAGACACGGGTCCCTCTGAAGCTTTCTTT
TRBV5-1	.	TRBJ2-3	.	CASREAAFSDTQYF	TGCGCCAGCAGGGAAGCGGCGTTCTCAGATACGCAGTATTTT
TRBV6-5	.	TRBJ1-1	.	CASSPDSEAFF	TGTGCCAGCAGTCCGGACAGTGAAGCTTTCTTT
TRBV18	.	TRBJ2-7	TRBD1	CASSPRGTGGAYEQYF	TGTGCCAGCTCACCTCGGGGGACAGGGGGAGCCTACGAGCAGTACTTC
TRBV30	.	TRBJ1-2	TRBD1	CAWSAWDREGASGYTF	TGTGCCTGGAGTGCGTGGGACAGGGAAGGGGCGAGTGGCTACACCTTC
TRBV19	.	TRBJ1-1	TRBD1	CATKTGQGEAFF	TGTGCCACCAAGACCGGACAGGGTGAAGCTTTCTTT
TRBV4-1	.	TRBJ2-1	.	CASSVLRLGNEQFF	TGCGCCAGCAGCGTCTTAAGGTTGGGGAATGAGCAGTTCTTC
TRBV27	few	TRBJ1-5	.	CASSLSSWGVQPQHF	TGTGCCAGCAGTTTATCGAGCTGGGGCGTACAGCCCCAGCATTTT
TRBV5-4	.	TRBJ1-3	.	CASSAGSSGNTIYF	TGTGCCAGCAGCGCTGGGTCCTCTGGAAACACCATATATTTT
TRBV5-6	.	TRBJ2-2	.	CASSLVSGSGELFF	TGTGCCAGCAGCTTGGTATCTGGGTCCGGGGAGCTGTTTTTT
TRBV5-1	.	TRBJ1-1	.	CASIGQTNTEAFF	TGCGCCAGCATAGGACAAACGAACACTGAAGCTTTCTTT
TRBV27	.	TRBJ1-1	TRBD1	CASSLSGTGINTEAFF	TGTGCCAGCAGTCTCTCCGGGACAGGGATAAACACTGAAGCTTTCTTT
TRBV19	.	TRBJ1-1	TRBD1	CASSVRQGRGTEAFF	TGTGCCAGTAGTGTAAGACAGGGCCGGGGCACTGAAGCTTTCTTT
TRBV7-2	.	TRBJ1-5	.	CASSSRVGTQHF	TGTGCCAGCAGCTCTCGGGTGGGAACCCAGCATTTT
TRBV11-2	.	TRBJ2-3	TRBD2	CASRPGVAGFTDTQYF	TGTGCCAGCAGACCCGGGGTAGCGGGATTCACAGATACGCAGTATTTT
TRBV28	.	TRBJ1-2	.	CASSGRTYGYTF	TGTGCCAGCAGTGGACGTACCTATGGCTACACCTTC
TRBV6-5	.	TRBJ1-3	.	CASSYSTGGYGNTIYF	TGTGCCAGCAGTTACTCGACAGGTGGTTATGGAAACACCATATATTTT
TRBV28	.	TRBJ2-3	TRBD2	CASSLAGGRTDTQYF	TGTGCCAGCAGTTTAGCGGGAGGGAGGACAGATACGCAGTATTTT
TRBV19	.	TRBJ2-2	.	CASTGALTGELFF	TGTGCCAGTACCGGAGCCCTCACCGGGGAGCTGTTTTTT
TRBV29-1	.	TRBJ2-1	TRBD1	CSVVQGALKNEQFF	TGCAGCGTAGTACAGGGGGCCCTGAAGAATGAGCAGTTCTTC
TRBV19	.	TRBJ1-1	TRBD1	CATGTGVNTEAFF	TGTGCCACAGGGACAGGGGTGAACACTGAAGCTTTCTTT
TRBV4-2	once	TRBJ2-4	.	CASSQEGGMAKNIQYF	TGTGCCAGCAGCCAAGAAGGCGGGATGGCCAAAAACATTCAGTACTTC
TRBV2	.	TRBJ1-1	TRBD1	CASRVELLTGGWDTEAFF	TGTGCCAGCAGGGTGGAGCTCCTAACAGGGGGCTGGGACACTGAAGCTTTCTTT
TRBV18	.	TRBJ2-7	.	CASSVPRTGTYEQYF	TGTGCCAGCTCAGTCCCCCGGACGGGGACCTACGAGCAGTACTTC
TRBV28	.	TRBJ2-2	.	CASSSAVFPLAGELFF	TGTGCCAGCAGTTCGGCGGTTTTTCCCTTGGCCGGGGAGCTGTTTTTT
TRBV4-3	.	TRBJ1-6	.	CASSQVAGDEPPLHF	TGCGCCAGCAGCCAGGTTGCCGGGGACGAGCCACCCCTCCACTTT
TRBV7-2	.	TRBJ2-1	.	CASSSRDTDSYNEQFF	TGTGCCAGCAGCTCTCGGGACACCGACTCCTACAATGAGCAGTTCTTC
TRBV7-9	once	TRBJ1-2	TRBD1	CARSSVGQAGYTF	TGTGCCAGGTCGTCCGTCGGACAGGCGGGCTACACCTTC
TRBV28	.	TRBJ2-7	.	CASSSTGKGLEQYF	TGTGCCAGCAGTTCAACAGGGAAGGGGCTCGAGCAGTACTTC
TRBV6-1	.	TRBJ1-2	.	CASSEGGPAGYTF	TGTGCCAGCAGTGAAGGGGGGCCGGCGGGCTACACCTTC
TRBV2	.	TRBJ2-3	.	CASSFNPTTDTQYF	TGTGCCAGCAGTTTCAATCCAACCACAGATACGCAGTATTTT